The 11 T cell receptor beta chains in this list originate from one sample, sequenced in a study of T cell responses to AZD1222 COVID-19 vaccine. Sequencing used immunoSEQ multiplex PCR; TCRdb keeps in-frame clones, though not all of them. The sample yields 50,000 to 65,000 clones, 70% to 90% seen once. This specimen consisted of peripheral blood, obtained on day 0 of AZD1222 vaccination. Receptors originate from an adult in good health.

V usage is TRBV7-9 and J usage is TRBJ2-3; 7 bases align to TRBD2. Trimming took 1 base from V and 3 from J; bases not matched to a gene: 1. This CDR3 is built from 14 residues. Germline V gene sequence: CDR1 SEHNR, CDR2 FQNEAQ (reference sequence). The CDR3 region is CASSLVGGTDTQYF. The CDR3 DNA sequence: TGTGCCAGCAGCTTAGTCGGGGGGACAGATACGCAGTATTTT.

This chain joins TRBV3-1 (or the pseudogene TRBV3-2) and TRBJ1-6, with 10 bases that match TRBD1. V was pared by 4 bases and J by 10 bases, with 7 bases of the junction left unmatched. The germline CDR1 and CDR2 sequences are LGHDT and YNNKEL (reference sequence). The CDR3 runs to 15 residues. Here the CDR3 DNA reads TGTGCCAGCAGCCCGGGACAGGGGTTTTGGTCACCCCTCCACTTT. Protein product: CASSPGQGFWSPLHF.

The chain employs TRBV6-5 and TRBJ1-6; D gene ambiguous. V was shortened by 10 bases and J by 1 base, with 5 bases between the two germline ends. The CDR3 has 12 amino acids. The V gene's germline CDR1 is MNHEY and CDR2 SVGAGI. CDR3 sequence reads: CATRSYNSPLHF. The CDR3, as DNA: TGTGCCACCCGTTCCTATAATTCACCCCTCCACTTT.

This clone showed up just once. The chain joins TRBV6-4 to TRBJ2-1; TRBD1 matches at 10 bases. Losses at the gene ends were 6 bases for V and 6 bases for J; bases not matched to a gene: 5. CDR1 and CDR2 from the germline V gene are MRHNA and SNTAGT. The CDR3 runs 14 residues. The CDR3 region is CASSPGQGSNEQFF. DNA for the CDR3: TGTGCCAGCAGCCCGGGACAGGGGAGCAATGAGCAGTTCTTC.

V gene TRBV25-1 combines with J gene TRBJ1-6; TRBD1 matches 8 bases. Germline V gene sequence: CDR1 MGHDK, CDR2 SYGVNS. This CDR3 is built from 15 residues. V trimming: 4 bases; J trimming: 9 bases; junction bases outside the gene matches: 8. The CDR3 nucleotides read TGTGCCAGCAGTGTTGACAGGGGTTCCGGTTCACCCCTCCACTTT. Its translation: CASSVDRGSGSPLHF. The whole variable domain, filled in from reference TRBV25-1 and TRBJ1-6, reads EADIYQTPRYLVIGTGKKITLECSQTMGHDKMYWYQQDPGMELHLIHYSYGVNSTEKGDLSSESTVSRIRTEHFPLTLESARPSHTSQYLCASSVDRGSGSPLHFGNGTRLTVT.

The chain links TRBV14 to TRBJ1-2; 12 nucleotides align to TRBD1. J lost 2 bases, V lost 4 bases, and 8 bases had no gene match. The CDR3 is made up of 17 amino acids. Germline V CDR1 and CDR2: SGHDN, FVKESK. The CDR3 DNA sequence: TGTGCCAGCAGCCCGGGACAGGGGGCGCGACCGAACTATGGCTACACCTTC. Translation gives CASSPGQGARPNYGYTF.

The chain carries TRBV5-6 and TRBJ1-1; D remains ambiguous. V lost 0 bases and J 11 bases, leaving 11 bases between the germline ends. Per germline, CDR1 SGHDT and CDR2 YYEEEE. The CDR3 runs 12 residues. For the CDR3, the DNA is TGTGCCAGCAGCTTGGACGCATACAAGGCTTTCTTT. It yields the protein CASSLDAYKAFF.

The chain recombines TRBV24-1 with TRBJ1-2; D might be TRBD1 (5 bases). V shed 6 bases and J shed 0 bases, with 16 bases lying between them. CDR1 is KGHDR, CDR2 SFDVKD, per germline. This CDR3 comprises 16 residues. In DNA form, the CDR3 reads TGTGCCACCAGTTATATAGGGGACGACTCTAACTATGGCTACACCTTC. This encodes CATSYIGDDSNYGYTF.

V gene TRBV19 combines with J gene TRBJ1-1; D ambiguous. Germline V lookup: CDR1 LNHDA, CDR2 SQIVND (reference sequence). The CDR3 extends over 14 amino acids. V gave up 8 bases and J gave up 0 bases, with 13 bases separating them. The CDR3 nucleotides read TGTGCCAGTCAGCTCCGGACCATGAACACTGAAGCTTTCTTT. This codes for CASQLRTMNTEAFF.

This rearrangement joins TRBV6-5 to TRBJ2-7, with D uncertain. Germline CDR1 reads MNHEY; CDR2 reads SVGAGI. The CDR3 extends over 15 amino acids. With 6 bases removed from V and 1 base from J, the gap between germline ends came to 16 bases. In DNA form, the CDR3 reads TGTGCCAGCAGATATTTGGCCGGCCGATCCTACGAGCAGTACTTC. It encodes CASRYLAGRSYEQYF.

The chain couples TRBV6-5 to TRBJ2-7, with D perhaps matching TRBD2 (5 bases). V shed 7 bases and J shed 3 bases, with 13 bases lying between them. This CDR3 spans 13 amino acids. Germline values: CDR1 MNHEY, CDR2 SVGAGI. The DNA for the CDR3 is TGTGCCAGCACTCGGGATAACAACTACGAGCAGTACTTC. Amino acids: CASTRDNNYEQYF.